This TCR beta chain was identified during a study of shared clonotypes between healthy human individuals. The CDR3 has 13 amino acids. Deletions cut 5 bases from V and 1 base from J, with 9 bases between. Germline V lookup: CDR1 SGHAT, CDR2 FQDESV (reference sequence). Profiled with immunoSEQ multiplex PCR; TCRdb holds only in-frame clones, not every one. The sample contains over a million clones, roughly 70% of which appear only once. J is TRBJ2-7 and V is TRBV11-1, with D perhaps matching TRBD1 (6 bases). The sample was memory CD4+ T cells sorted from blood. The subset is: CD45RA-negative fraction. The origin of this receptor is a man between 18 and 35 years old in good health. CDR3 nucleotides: TGTGCCAGCAGCCCTGACAGGTCCTACGAGCAGTACTTC. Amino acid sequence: CASSPDRSYEQYF.